Each of the 20 T cell receptor beta chains below was sequenced from the same sample in a study of immune heterogeneity within non-small cell lung tumors (dated 2018 in TCRdb). The instrument was a HiSeq X Ten. A multiplex PCR system amplified the TCR beta CDR3 region, with a first 10-cycle round using 32 V-gene forward and 13 J-gene reverse primers. TCRdb reanalyzed the raw reads on its own, using fastp at Q25 for trimming and MiXCR for clone calling, and kept in-frame beta chains. Rows with a matching CDR3 protein are joined into one entry that keeps the most common DNA and genes. This sample is represented by about 34,000 distinct CDR3 sequences; 25% to 30% of them were singletons. The ten largest clones capture 3% to 4.5% of the sample. Genomic DNA was extracted from bulk tumor tissue and used as the TCR template, and approximately 650 ng gDNA was amplified per sample. Multiple biopsies per primary tumor were taken during surgery, spaced as far apart as possible within the tumor mass. Patients in the study cohort, which was described as untreated, were newly diagnosed NSCLC cases going through curative surgery.

Sequencing was done on a sample of lung tumor tissue. The receptors come from a man aged 40-49 years with non-small cell lung cancer.

The chain carries TRBV11-3 and TRBJ1-2; tentative D call: TRBD1 (5 bases). This CDR3 has 12 residues. Germline CDR1 is SGHNT and CDR2 is YENEEA. Trimming removed 5 bases from V and 12 bases from J, with 16 bases in between. In nucleotides, the CDR3 is TGTGCCAGCAGCCCAGGGACTCAACTTCACACCTTC. Translation gives CASSPGTQLHTF. The full variable domain, completed using reference TRBV11-3 and TRBJ1-2, is EAGVVQSPRYKIIEKKQPVAFWCNPISGHNTLYWYLQNLGQGPELLIRYENEEAVDDSQLPKDRFSAERLKGVDSTLKIQPAELGDSAVYLCASSPGTQLHTFGSGTRLTVV.

Remarks on this clonotype: A read error may explain this, as a much larger clone is one base away. In DNA form, the CDR3 reads TGTGCCAGCAGATGGACAGGCCTTACCTACGAGCAGTACTTC. Translating it yields CASRWTGLTYEQYF. The J gene is TRBJ2-7, the V gene TRBV6-1, with 7 bases matching TRBD1. Germline-derived CDR1 and CDR2 are MNHNS and SASEGT. This CDR3 is built from 14 residues. V lost 6 bases to trimming and J lost 2 bases; unmatched junction nucleotides: 7.

This clonotype was counted many times. The rearrangement joins TRBV5-1 to TRBJ1-5; a possible D gene is TRBD1 (6 bases). Germline CDR1 and CDR2: SGHRS and YFSETQ. Trimming stripped 3 bases from V and 9 bases from J, with 16 bases between. The CDR3 contains 14 residues. The CDR3 DNA is TGCGCCAGCAGCTCTGGGCAGGGGAGAGGGCCCCAGCATTTT. It encodes CASSSGQGRGPQHF.

Concerning this clonotype itself: This may be a read error, as it is one base from a much larger clone. The DNA for the CDR3 is TGTGCCAGCAGTTCCCGGGCCCAGGGCCGCCTCCAGCATTTT. Its protein is CASSSRAQGRLQHF. The V call is TRBV2, the J call TRBJ1-5, with a tentative D call TRBD1 (5 bases). Germline CDR1 and CDR2: SNHLY and FYNNEI. The CDR3 spans 14 residues. Trimming left V 5 bases short and J 12 bases short, with 20 bases between.

A word on this clonotype: An end of the junction differs from the germline gene, which may be a read error. The V gene is TRBV6-2 or TRBV6-3, the J gene TRBJ1-3; D is uncertain. This CDR3 spans 16 amino acids. CDR1 is MNHEY and CDR2 is SVGEGT in the germline V gene. CDR3 in amino acids: CASSKIGGVFGNTIHF. Written as DNA, the CDR3 is TGTGCCAGCAGTAAGATCGGTGGGGTCTTTGGAAACACCATACATTTT.

This clonotype was observed at least ten times. The rearrangement uses TRBV2 and TRBJ1-1; D is ambiguous. Trimming removed 7 bases at V and 2 bases at J, with 11 bases between. Germline CDR1 is SNHLY and CDR2 is FYNNEI. This CDR3 spans 13 amino acids. CDR3 DNA sequence: TGTGCCAGCATGGCCAGGCCCAACACTGAAGCTTTCTTT. This translates into CASMARPNTEAFF.

This clonotype was detected only a few times. The rearrangement joins TRBV27 to TRBJ1-1, with no clear D. Germline-derived CDR1 and CDR2 are MNHEY and SMNVEV (reference sequence). V was clipped by 7 bases and J by 5 bases, with 8 bases between them. The CDR3 is made up of 11 amino acids. CDR3 nucleotide sequence: TGTGCCAGCATGAGGAGGACTGAAGCTTTCTTT. The encoded protein is CASMRRTEAFF.

Comments on this clonotype: This may be a read error, as it is one base from a much larger clone. The CDR3 region is CASRCGQLNTEAFF. The CDR3 nucleotides read TGTGCCAGCAGGTGTGGACAGCTGAACACTGAAGCTTTCTTT. The chain employs TRBV7-9 and TRBJ1-1; D may be TRBD1 (6 bases). Between the trimmed V and J ends, which lost 6 bases and 0 bases, there was a span of 11 bases. The CDR3 covers 14 residues. The germline CDR1 and CDR2 sequences are SEHNR and FQNEAQ (reference sequence).

Remarks on this clonotype: A much bigger clone sits one base away, suggesting this may be a read error. CDR3 amino acids: CATSDPRAVGKELYF. DNA of the CDR3: TGTGCCACCAGTGATCCCCGGGCGGTGGGGAAAGAGCTGTACTTC. The V gene is TRBV24-1, the J gene TRBJ2-7; D is unresolved. CDR1 and CDR2 from the germline V gene are KGHDR and SFDVKD. There are 15 residues in the CDR3.

This clonotype was detected many times. The chain couples TRBV18 to TRBJ1-2; tentatively, D is TRBD1 (5 bases). This CDR3 has 14 residues. V was cut by 0 bases and J by 3 bases, with 8 bases left in between. In germline, CDR1 is KGHSH, CDR2 LQKENI. The CDR3 DNA follows: TGTGCCAGCTCACCACCGGGGACGGACTATGGCTACACCTTC. This encodes CASSPPGTDYGYTF.

This clonotype was seen a handful of times. The chain employs TRBV4-3 and TRBJ1-1; D not certain. Germline CDR1 LGHNA, CDR2 YSLEER. CDR3 length equals 15 residues. Trimming took off 4 bases at V and 4 bases at J, with 16 bases between the two ends. The CDR3 nucleotides are TGCGCCAGCAGCCCCCAATTCTCGGAGATCACTGAAGCTTTCTTT. Its protein product is CASSPQFSEITEAFF.

This clonotype was counted at least ten times. V and J are TRBV20-1 and TRBJ2-3; the D is unclear. V lost 5 bases and J 1 base, leaving 10 bases between the germline ends. The CDR3 runs to 13 residues. Germline-derived CDR1 and CDR2 are DFQATT and SNEGSKA (reference sequence). The CDR3 DNA follows: TGCAGTGCTCTCACCTGGGGCACAGATACGCAGTATTTT. Translating it yields CSALTWGTDTQYF.

Note on this clonotype: An end of the junction differs from the germline gene, which may be a read error. J is TRBJ2-5 and V is TRBV7-7; 8 bases agree with TRBD1. The CDR3 covers 14 residues. Germline-derived CDR1 and CDR2 are SSHAT and FNYEAQ (reference sequence). DNA of the CDR3: TGTGCTAGCAGCTTTGGACAGGGATCGGAGACCCAGTACTTC. Its protein product is CASSFGQGSETQYF.

A remark on this clonotype: This may stem from a read error, because a much larger clone lies one nucleotide away. The chain links TRBV6-1 to TRBJ2-3; the match to TRBD2 covers 7 bases. CDR1 is MNHNS, CDR2 SASEGT, per germline. Unmatched junction bases numbered 15, after V lost 8 bases and J lost 7 bases. CDR3 length: 15 amino acids. Here the CDR3 reads CASSALAVVDYTQYF. The CDR3 DNA reads as TGTGCCAGCTCGGCCCTAGCGGTAGTTGATTATACGCAGTATTTT.

V gene TRBV5-1 combines with J gene TRBJ2-5; possibly TRBD2 for D (5 bases). The length of the CDR3 is 15 residues. V gave up 1 base and J gave up 5 bases, with 15 bases separating them. Germline V gives CDR1 SGHRS, CDR2 YFSETQ. The CDR3 DNA reads TGCGCCAGCAGCTTGTCGGGCGGGCGAGGGGAGACCCAGTACTTC. The encoded protein is CASSLSGGRGETQYF.

This clonotype was observed a single time. A much larger clone sits a single nucleotide away, making a read error possible. V gene TRBV4-1 combines with J gene TRBJ2-3; D is perhaps TRBD1 (5 bases). The germline V gene has CDR1 MGHRA and CDR2 YSYEKL. The CDR3 contains 14 residues. The CDR3, as DNA: TGCGCCAGCAGCCAAGGGTGGATTACAGGTACGCAGTATTTT. Its translation is CASSQGWITGTQYF.

This chain connects TRBV29-1 to TRBJ2-5; D remains ambiguous. The CDR3 is 13 amino acids. The germline gives CDR1 SQVTM, CDR2 ANQGSEA. V was trimmed by 2 bases and J by 2 bases, leaving 9 bases between them. The chain's CDR3 is CSVEKTPQETQYF. DNA for the CDR3: TGCAGCGTTGAAAAGACTCCTCAAGAGACCCAGTACTTC.

This clonotype was counted many times. V and J are TRBV7-8 and TRBJ1-2, with D possibly TRBD1 on 6 matching bases. The CDR3 contains 15 residues. V was trimmed by 1 base and J by 8 bases, leaving 17 bases between them. Germline CDR1 and CDR2: SGHVS and FQNEAQ. The CDR3 loop is CASSLVQGPGRGYTF. Here the CDR3 DNA reads TGTGCCAGCAGCTTAGTTCAGGGGCCTGGGAGGGGCTACACCTTC.

Concerning this clonotype: A much larger clone is a single base away; this may be a read error. The chain is built from TRBV20-1 and TRBJ1-5; TRBD1 matches at 9 bases. Germline values: CDR1 DFQATT, CDR2 SNEGSKA (reference sequence). This CDR3 comprises 15 residues. V shed 6 bases, J shed 0 bases, and the junction held 6 bases outside the gene matches. The DNA of the CDR3 is TGCAGTGCCTCTCGACAGGGGGTTAGCAATCAGCCCCAGCATTTT. It translates to CSASRQGVSNQPQHF.

By share, this clonotype ranks as medium-sized. CDR3: CASSVGLSGNTIYF. In nucleotides, the CDR3 is TGTGCCAGCAGTGTGGGACTTTCTGGAAACACCATATATTTT. This rearrangement joins TRBV6-1 to TRBJ1-3; TRBD1 might be the D (5 bases). Germline values: CDR1 MNHNS, CDR2 SASEGT. This CDR3 comprises 14 residues. V lost 4 bases and J 1 base, leaving 8 bases between the germline ends.